These 24 T cell receptor beta chains share one sample of origin, sequenced in a study of blood T cell repertoires in COVID-19. Repertoires were generated with immunoSEQ multiplex PCR, while TCRdb's copy carries only in-frame clones and drops some. This table holds about 51,000 clones, 80% to 90% found once. The sequenced material came from peripheral blood. The receptors derive from a man aged 60 to 75 with acute or convalescent COVID-19.

CDR3 protein: CATRSGGPDYGYTF. DNA for the CDR3: TGTGCCACCAGGAGCGGTGGACCCGACTATGGCTACACCTTC. The chain has TRBV24-1 and TRBJ1-2; no clear D gene. This CDR3 spans 14 amino acids. Germline CDR1 and CDR2: KGHDR and SFDVKD. V lost 7 bases, J lost 3 bases, and 14 bases lay in between.

V is TRBV7-9 and J is TRBJ1-4, with 8 bases lining up with TRBD1. V shed 0 bases, J shed 2 bases, and the junction held 11 bases outside the gene matches. The CDR3 covers 19 residues. The germline V gene has CDR1 SEHNR and CDR2 FQNEAQ (reference sequence). The chain's CDR3 is CASSLARSGRGLTNEKLFF. In DNA form, the CDR3 reads TGTGCCAGCAGCTTAGCTCGATCCGGCAGGGGGCTTACTAATGAAAAACTGTTTTTT.

This chain links TRBV13 with TRBJ2-1; TRBD2 matches at 11 bases. The CDR3 extends over 15 amino acids. Per germline, CDR1 PRHDT and CDR2 FYEKMQ (reference sequence). After removal of 3 bases from V and 6 bases from J, the junction contained 4 bases not matched to a gene. This CDR3 is CASSFQGTSGNEQFF. The CDR3 DNA follows: TGTGCCAGCAGCTTCCAAGGGACTAGCGGCAATGAGCAGTTCTTC. Based on the CDR3 plus reference TRBV13 and TRBJ2-1, the full variable domain is AAGVIQSPRHLIKEKRETATLKCYPIPRHDTVYWYQQGPGQDPQFLISFYEKMQSDKGSIPDRFSAQQFSDYHSELNMSSLELGDSALYFCASSFQGTSGNEQFFGPGTRLTVL.

The chain employs TRBV2 and TRBJ2-7; possibly TRBD2 for D (5 bases). Germline V gives CDR1 SNHLY, CDR2 FYNNEI. The V gene lost 4 bases and the J gene lost 4 bases, with 14 bases spanning the gap. This CDR3 has 14 residues. The CDR3 DNA follows: TGTGCCAGCAGTGTTTGGCCGGGGATGTACGAGCAGTACTTC. This gives the protein CASSVWPGMYEQYF.

This clone was recorded a few times. The chain joins TRBV7-3 to TRBJ1-1; D is perhaps TRBD1 (6 bases). CDR3 length: 14 residues. The germline V gene has CDR1 SGHTA and CDR2 FQGTGA. V was pared by 2 bases and J by 1 base, with 8 bases between. Written as DNA, the CDR3 is TGTGCCAGCAGCTTACAGGGGAAGAACACTGAAGCTTTCTTT. Its protein product is CASSLQGKNTEAFF.

The J gene is TRBJ1-2, the V gene TRBV6-1, with a possible D match to TRBD1 (5 bases). The germline gives CDR1 MNHNS, CDR2 SASEGT. CDR3 length: 14 residues. V lost 2 bases, J lost 5 bases, and 12 bases lay in between. CDR3 in amino acids: CASSEHGTQYGYTF. As DNA, the CDR3 is TGTGCCAGCAGTGAACATGGGACTCAATATGGCTACACCTTC.

This chain joins TRBV9 and TRBJ1-1; 10 nucleotides agree with TRBD1. Unmatched junction bases numbered 4, after V lost 4 bases and J lost 1 base. CDR1 is SGDLS and CDR2 is YYNGEE in the germline V gene. The CDR3 runs 15 residues. CDR3 region: CASSTRQGANTEAFF. CDR3 coding DNA: TGTGCCAGCAGCACCCGACAGGGGGCGAACACTGAAGCTTTCTTT.

The chain joins TRBV6-5 to TRBJ2-2; a possible D gene is TRBD1 (5 bases). The CDR3 is 14 amino acids. CDR1 and CDR2 from the germline V gene are MNHEY and SVGAGI. V was clipped by 6 bases and J by 3 bases, with 11 bases between them. The CDR3 nucleotides read TGTGCCAGCAGCCTGGCCAGGGACACCGGGGAGCTGTTTTTT. This translates into CASSLARDTGELFF.

This clone came up a few times. This sequence joins TRBV9 and TRBJ1-6, with D possibly TRBD1 on 6 matching bases. With 4 bases removed from V and 10 bases from J, the gap between germline ends came to 18 bases. Germline CDR1 and CDR2: SGDLS and YYNGEE. The length of the CDR3 is 15 residues. CDR3 sequence: CASSLEQGMKSPLHF. The CDR3 nucleotides read TGTGCCAGCAGCCTAGAACAGGGAATGAAATCACCCCTCCACTTT.

Here the CDR3 reads CASSLAPVTNQETQYF. The CDR3, as DNA: TGCGCCAGCAGCTTGGCCCCTGTGACTAACCAAGAGACCCAGTACTTC. This chain joins TRBV5-1 and TRBJ2-5; a weak D match, TRBD2 (5 bases). V shed 0 bases and J shed 0 bases, with 12 bases lying between them. Germline assignment: CDR1 SGHRS and CDR2 YFSETQ. This CDR3 is built from 16 residues.

This clone was counted a few times. The chain couples TRBV19 to TRBJ2-2, with D unclear. Trimming took off 7 bases at V and 2 bases at J, with 17 bases between the two ends. Germline assignment: CDR1 LNHDA and CDR2 SQIVND (reference sequence). The CDR3 has 16 residues. The CDR3 nucleotides read TGTGCCAGTATCGGAGTGGCCCCATTTAACACCGGGGAGCTGTTTTTT. Translation: CASIGVAPFNTGELFF.

In the case of this clone: A much larger clone differs by one base, so this may be a read error. J is TRBJ2-7 and V is TRBV6-6; 9 bases map to TRBD1. The germline V gene encodes CDR1 MNHNY and CDR2 SVGAGI (reference sequence). The CDR3 runs to 13 residues. V lost 6 bases and J lost 3; bases outside the gene matches: 3. CDR3 nucleotide sequence: TGTGCCAGCAGACCGGGACAGGGCTACGAGCAGTACTTC. Protein: CASRPGQGYEQYF.

The genes are TRBV4-2 and TRBJ2-4; D remains unclear. Germline CDR1 reads LGHNA; CDR2 reads YNFKEQ. Trimming took 0 bases from V and 0 from J, leaving 9 bases between them. This CDR3 region has 16 residues. In DNA form, the CDR3 reads TGTGCCAGCAGCCAAGAATTGCGGTTAGCCAAAAACATTCAGTACTTC. This translates into CASSQELRLAKNIQYF.

The gene calls are TRBV2 and TRBJ1-1; possibly TRBD1 for D (5 bases). The CDR3 runs to 11 residues. Germline V gives CDR1 SNHLY, CDR2 FYNNEI. Trimming took 7 bases from V and 4 from J, leaving 7 bases between them. This CDR3 is CASIRGTEAFF. Here the CDR3 DNA reads TGTGCCAGCATAAGGGGCACTGAAGCTTTCTTT.

The chain recombines TRBV27 with TRBJ1-2, with TRBD1 matching over 10 bases. Looked up from germline, CDR1 is MNHEY and CDR2 is SMNVEV (reference sequence). Trimming removed 3 bases from V and 7 bases from J; junction bases left unmatched: 2. The CDR3 loop spans 13 amino acids. The CDR3 reads CASSFDRGLGYTF. DNA of the CDR3: TGTGCCAGCAGTTTCGACAGGGGGCTTGGCTACACCTTC.

This clone was recorded only once. This chain connects TRBV6-1 to TRBJ2-3; the match to TRBD2 covers 7 bases. Germline CDR1 reads MNHNS; CDR2 reads SASEGT. This CDR3 region has 16 residues. Trimming removed 3 bases from V and 6 bases from J; junction bases left unmatched: 12. The CDR3 nucleotides are TGTGCCAGCAGTGACCGACCGGGCGGGAGTGGGGATACGCAGTATTTT. Amino acids: CASSDRPGGSGDTQYF.

The chain joins TRBV19 to TRBJ1-6; 8 bases align to TRBD1. Trimming took 9 bases from V and 9 from J; bases not matched to a gene: 7. Germline V CDR1 and CDR2: LNHDA, SQIVND (reference sequence). There are 13 residues in the CDR3. CDR3 in amino acids: CARPDREASPLHF. The CDR3 region has the DNA TGTGCCAGACCGGACAGGGAGGCTTCACCCCTCCACTTT.

The rearrangement joins TRBV15 to TRBJ1-1; 8 nucleotides match TRBD1. Trimming cost V 8 bases and J 1 base; bases outside gene matches: 6. The CDR3 extends over 14 amino acids. CDR1 is LNHNV and CDR2 is YYDKDF in the germline V gene (reference sequence). In DNA form, the CDR3 reads TGTGCCACCTCAATGGGGACAGGGAACACTGAAGCTTTCTTT. Translated: CATSMGTGNTEAFF.

The chain combines TRBV5-1 with TRBJ2-2; D is uncertain. V was trimmed by 0 bases and J by 7 bases, leaving 10 bases between them. The CDR3 has 14 amino acids. Germline values: CDR1 SGHRS, CDR2 YFSETQ. CDR3 protein: CASSLAQNIGELFF. CDR3 DNA sequence: TGCGCCAGCAGCTTGGCTCAGAATATCGGGGAGCTGTTTTTT.

The chain joins TRBV25-1 to TRBJ2-1; weak D call: TRBD1 (6 bases). Germline assignment: CDR1 MGHDK and CDR2 SYGVNS. The germline V and J ends were trimmed by 4 bases and 6 bases, with 13 bases remaining between them. This CDR3 contains 14 residues. The CDR3 loop reads CASSVWGQPNEQFF. The CDR3 nucleotides are TGTGCCAGCAGTGTATGGGGACAACCCAATGAGCAGTTCTTC.

The V call is TRBV28, the J call TRBJ2-7; D remains unclear. Germline assignment: CDR1 MDHEN and CDR2 SYDVKM. V gave up 4 bases and J gave up 3 bases, with 4 bases separating them. This CDR3 has 11 residues. As DNA, the CDR3 is TGTGCCAGCAGTTATAACTACGAGCAGTACTTC. Translated, it gives CASSYNYEQYF.

The CDR3 DNA is TGTGCCAGCAGCTTCGGACAGAACATGAACACTGAAGCTTTCTTT. Protein sequence: CASSFGQNMNTEAFF. J is TRBJ1-1 and V is TRBV5-8; D is possibly TRBD1 (6 bases). Germline V gene data show CDR1 as SGHTS and CDR2 as YDEGEE. Trimming pared 2 bases from V and 0 bases from J, leaving 11 bases between. This CDR3 region has 15 residues.

This clone showed up just once. This rearrangement joins TRBV3-1 (or the pseudogene TRBV3-2) to TRBJ1-4; D gene unclear. The length of the CDR3 is 15 residues. Trimming stripped 4 bases from V and 0 bases from J, with 9 bases between. Germline V gene lookup returns CDR1 LGHDT and CDR2 YNNKEL (reference sequence). CDR3 in DNA: TGTGCCAGCAGCCGAACCGGAGCAACTAATGAAAAACTGTTTTTT. It yields the protein CASSRTGATNEKLFF.

The CDR3 coding sequence is TGTGCCAGCAGCTCGACAGGTTACCTCTCCTACGAGCAGTACTTC. The encoded protein is CASSSTGYLSYEQYF. The rearrangement joins TRBV28 to TRBJ2-7; possibly TRBD1 for D (6 bases). The V end was cut by 6 bases, the J end by 0 bases, with 15 bases between. The CDR3 has 15 residues. Germline CDR1 is MDHEN and CDR2 is SYDVKM.